This TCR beta chain was sequenced for a study of blood T cell repertoires in COVID-19. About the study: From the United States, Italy and Spain came samples of acute and convalescent COVID-19. PBMCs, B-cell-depleted T cells, or T cells were the source of the cDNA or gDNA that made up the material.

Trimming cost V 7 bases and J 7 bases, with 17 bases left between them. This CDR3 is 13 amino acids long. The germline V gene has CDR1 SNHLY and CDR2 FYNNEI. Per the original data handling: The assay estimated nucleated cells by amplifying reference gene primers. Repertoires were generated with immunoSEQ multiplex PCR, while TCRdb's copy carries only in-frame clones and drops some. The V and J calls and clone size are taken from that table; D and trimming were inferred from the DNA. This sample has hundreds of thousands of clones, with roughly four fifths found just once. The genes are TRBV2 and TRBJ2-7; possible D gene TRBD2, 5 bases. This TCR was recovered from a woman aged 70-85 years with acute or convalescent COVID-19. The specimen sequenced was peripheral blood. The CDR3, as DNA: TGTGCCAGCATTCCAACGGGGATCGGGGAGCAGTACTTC. Protein sequence: CASIPTGIGEQYF.